These 3 T cell receptor beta chains came from one sample sequenced in a study of monozygotic twins with inflammatory bowel disease. TCRdb re-called the 5' RACE reads, yielding one record per CDR3 amino acid sequence without DNA. The sample data list around 450,000 distinct CDR3 sequences. Sequenced input: blood. These receptors came from a human donor with ulcerative colitis or Crohn's disease, or a healthy co-twin of an affected twin (not recorded which).

The chain uses TRBV6-1 and TRBJ2-1; TCRdb proposes TRBD1, but this gene call is untestable without DNA. This CDR3 contains 16 residues. Per germline, CDR1 MNHNS and CDR2 SASEGT. This chain's CDR3 is CASSDQGSSSYNEQFF.

This rearrangement joins TRBV30 to TRBJ1-3. Germline V CDR1 and CDR2: GTSNPN, SVGIG (reference sequence). The CDR3 runs to 14 residues. CDR3 sequence reads: CAWSMPVPGNTIYF.

This rearrangement joins TRBV7-2 to TRBJ2-5; lacking DNA, the TRBD1 call made by TCRdb goes unchecked. Germline loops: CDR1 SGHTA, CDR2 FQGNSA. This CDR3 region has 14 residues. CDR3 amino acids: CASSLVSRAETQYF.